The next 9 T cell receptor beta chains were all read from a single sample in a study of blood T cell repertoires in COVID-19. Data came from immunoSEQ multiplex PCR; TCRdb stores just in-frame clones and leaves some out. The sample includes approximately 300,000 clones, around 84% seen only once; the top ten take 1.9%. The sample consisted of PBMCs or T cells enriched from blood (not recorded which). All receptors come from a woman aged 30 to 39 who had been exposed to COVID-19.

V gene TRBV7-3 combines with J gene TRBJ2-1, with TRBD1 matching 9 bases. Germline V gene data show CDR1 as SGHTA and CDR2 as FQGTGA. CDR3 size: 16 residues. With V trimmed by 5 bases and J by 0 bases, 5 bases remained unmatched. This CDR3 reads CASSRTGVSSYNEQFF. The CDR3 DNA reads as TGTGCCAGCAGCAGGACAGGGGTTAGCTCCTACAATGAGCAGTTCTTC. The full variable domain, its missing parts supplied by reference TRBV7-3 and TRBJ2-1, is GAGVSQTPSNKVTEKGKYVELRCDPISGHTALYWYRQSLGQGPEFLIYFQGTGAADDSGLPNDRFFAVRPEGSVSTLKIQRTERGDSAVYLCASSRTGVSSYNEQFFGPGTRLTVL.

The chain combines TRBV7-9 with TRBJ1-3, with TRBD1 matching 7 bases. The CDR3 sequence is 14 residues long. V shed 5 bases and J 4 bases; nucleotides not matched to a gene: 5. Germline lookup yields CDR1 SEHNR and CDR2 FQNEAQ (reference sequence). The CDR3 protein is CASSGPGQGNTIYF. CDR3 coding DNA: TGTGCCAGCAGCGGACCGGGACAGGGAAACACCATATATTTT.

The chain links TRBV28 to TRBJ1-2; D might be TRBD1 (5 bases). Germline V gene sequence: CDR1 MDHEN, CDR2 SYDVKM. This CDR3 is built from 13 residues. Trimming left V 6 bases short and J 4 bases short, with 12 bases between. This chain's CDR3 is CASRLEGSYGYTF. The CDR3 DNA reads TGTGCCAGCAGATTGGAGGGGTCCTATGGCTACACCTTC.

This rearrangement joins TRBV24-1 to TRBJ2-1, with D perhaps TRBD2 (5 bases). The CDR3 covers 12 residues. Deletions cut 9 bases from V and 6 bases from J, with 11 bases between. CDR1 is KGHDR, CDR2 SFDVKD, per germline. CDR3 amino acids: CATSTRFNEQFF. In DNA form, the CDR3 reads TGTGCCACCTCCACTAGGTTCAATGAGCAGTTCTTC.

This clone has just one count. The chain is built from TRBV9 and TRBJ2-1; TRBD2 aligns across 12 bases. Germline values: CDR1 SGDLS, CDR2 YYNGEE. J lost 1 base, V lost 5 bases, and 4 bases had no gene match. The CDR3 contains 16 residues. CDR3 sequence (DNA): TGTGCCAGCAGTTCTAGCGGGGGGGCTTCCTACAATGAGCAGTTCTTC. It codes for CASSSSGGASYNEQFF. The full variable domain, its missing parts supplied by reference TRBV9 and TRBJ2-1, is DSGVTQTPKHLITATGQRVTLRCSPRSGDLSVYWYQQSLDQGLQFLIQYYNGEERAKGNILERFSAQQFPDLHSELNLSSLELGDSALYFCASSSSGGASYNEQFFGPGTRLTVL.

V is TRBV3-1 (or the pseudogene TRBV3-2) and J is TRBJ2-7, with TRBD2 identical over 9 bases. Germline trimming cut 4 bases from V and 0 bases from J; bases unmatched to any gene: 7. Germline V gene sequence: CDR1 LGHDT, CDR2 YNNKEL (reference sequence). The CDR3 has 16 amino acids. The CDR3 loop reads CASSRGAGGSSYEQYF. The CDR3, as DNA: TGTGCCAGCAGCCGGGGAGCGGGAGGCTCCTCCTACGAGCAGTACTTC.

This clone was seen once. This chain connects TRBV24-1 to TRBJ2-2; 9 positions agree with TRBD2. V trimming: 1 base; J trimming: 8 bases; junction bases outside the gene matches: 10. The germline gives CDR1 KGHDR, CDR2 SFDVKD. This CDR3 has 17 residues. The CDR3 nucleotides read TGTGCCACCAGTGATTTTGGGCTAGCGGGGATTAAAGGGGAGCTGTTTTTT. It encodes CATSDFGLAGIKGELFF.

This clone was recorded a few times. The chain employs TRBV2 and TRBJ1-4; 8 positions agree with TRBD1. The CDR3 has 14 amino acids. Germline V lookup: CDR1 SNHLY, CDR2 FYNNEI. V dropped 9 bases and J dropped 8; count of bases not matched to a gene: 11. CDR3 nucleotides: TGTGCCAGTCACAAACAGGGGGTGAGCGAAAAACTGTTTTTT. This encodes CASHKQGVSEKLFF.

In this sample, this clone turned up once. The chain is built from TRBV10-1 and TRBJ2-3, with D tentatively TRBD2 (5 bases). Germline loops: CDR1 WNHNN, CDR2 SYGVQD (reference sequence). This CDR3 has 14 residues. Trimming removed 3 bases from V and 4 bases from J, with 11 bases in between. The CDR3 sequence: CASSELDGPDTQYF. The CDR3, as DNA: TGCGCCAGCAGTGAACTAGACGGGCCAGATACGCAGTATTTT.